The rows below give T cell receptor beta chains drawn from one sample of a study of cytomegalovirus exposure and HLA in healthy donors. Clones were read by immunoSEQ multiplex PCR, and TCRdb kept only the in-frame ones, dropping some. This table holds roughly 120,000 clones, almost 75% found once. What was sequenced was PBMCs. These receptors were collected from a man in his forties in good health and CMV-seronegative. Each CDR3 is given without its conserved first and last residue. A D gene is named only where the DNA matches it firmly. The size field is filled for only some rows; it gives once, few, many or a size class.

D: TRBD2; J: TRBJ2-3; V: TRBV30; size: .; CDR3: AWSWGGSTDTQY
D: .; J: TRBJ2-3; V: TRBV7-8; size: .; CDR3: ASSGREGTDTQY
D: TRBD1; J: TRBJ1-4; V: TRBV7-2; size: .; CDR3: ASTNEPGQGIGKLF
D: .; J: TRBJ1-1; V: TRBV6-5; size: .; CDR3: ASRRLGGDRAF
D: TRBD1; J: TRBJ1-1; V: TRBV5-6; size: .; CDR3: ASSLVPGQGRNTEAF
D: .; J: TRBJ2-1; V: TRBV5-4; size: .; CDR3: ASSYPLLGDNEQF
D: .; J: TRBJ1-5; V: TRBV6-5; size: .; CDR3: ASSQVPGHNQPQH
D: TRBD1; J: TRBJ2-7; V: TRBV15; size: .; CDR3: ATSREGTGDEQY
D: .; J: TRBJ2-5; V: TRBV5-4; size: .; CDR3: ASSPGGETQY
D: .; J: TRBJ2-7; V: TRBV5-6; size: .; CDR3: ASSGGDSLPWVEQY
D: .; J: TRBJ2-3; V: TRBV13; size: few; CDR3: ASSNRRGSAYRDTQY
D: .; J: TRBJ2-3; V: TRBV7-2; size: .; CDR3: ASSLPGRSADTQY
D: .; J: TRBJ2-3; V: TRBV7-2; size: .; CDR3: ASSLDGQPTDTQY
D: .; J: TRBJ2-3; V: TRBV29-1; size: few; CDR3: SVAADTQY
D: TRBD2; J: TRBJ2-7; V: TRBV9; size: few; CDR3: ASSPRAAGVYEQY
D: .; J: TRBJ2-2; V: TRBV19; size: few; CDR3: ASSISTGELF
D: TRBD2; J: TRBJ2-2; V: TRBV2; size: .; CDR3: ASSGGGGDTGELF
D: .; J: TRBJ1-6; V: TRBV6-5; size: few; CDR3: ASRTDTGSPLH
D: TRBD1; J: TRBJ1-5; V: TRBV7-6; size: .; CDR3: ASSLAAGGTEPQH
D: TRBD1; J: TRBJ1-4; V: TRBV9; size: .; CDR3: ASSAGGRNEKLF
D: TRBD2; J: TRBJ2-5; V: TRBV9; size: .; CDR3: ASSVATRGGQETQY
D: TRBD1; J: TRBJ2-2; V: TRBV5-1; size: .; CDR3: ASSLAKTGVYTGELF
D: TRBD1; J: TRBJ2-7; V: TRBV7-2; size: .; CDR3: ASRLTGVSYEQY
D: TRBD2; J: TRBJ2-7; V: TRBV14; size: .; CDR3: ASSHRAGVSYEQY
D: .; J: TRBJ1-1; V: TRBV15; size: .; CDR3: ATSIYHPVGAAKTEAF
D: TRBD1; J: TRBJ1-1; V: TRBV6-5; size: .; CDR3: ASSYSNTGGTEAF
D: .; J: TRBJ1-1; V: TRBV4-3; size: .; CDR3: ASSQGLSEGGNTEAF
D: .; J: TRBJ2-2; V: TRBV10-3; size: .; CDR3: AISDPRETGELF
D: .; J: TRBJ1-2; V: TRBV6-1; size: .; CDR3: ASSEVRISYGYT
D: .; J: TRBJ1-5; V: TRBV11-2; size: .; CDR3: ASSQGRDQPQH
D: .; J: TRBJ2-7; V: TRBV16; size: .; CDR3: ASSQSRTGEQY
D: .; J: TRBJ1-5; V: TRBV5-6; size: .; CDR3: ASSLEGQGRVDQPQH
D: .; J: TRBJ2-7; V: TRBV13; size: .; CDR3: ASSQTDSSYEQY
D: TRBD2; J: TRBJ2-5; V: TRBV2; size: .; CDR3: ASSSTGTSHETQY
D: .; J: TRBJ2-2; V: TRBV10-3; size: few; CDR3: ATVPRLGAVNTGELF
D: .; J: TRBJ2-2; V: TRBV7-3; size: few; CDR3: ASSLGGRSGELF
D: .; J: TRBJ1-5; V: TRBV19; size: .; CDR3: ASSIVKGGDQPQH
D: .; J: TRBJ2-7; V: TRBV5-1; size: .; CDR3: ASSLRGTAYEQY
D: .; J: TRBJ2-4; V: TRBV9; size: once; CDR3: ASSVGGGGLQGNIQY
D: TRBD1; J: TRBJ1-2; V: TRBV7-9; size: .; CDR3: ASSRPGQGARGYT
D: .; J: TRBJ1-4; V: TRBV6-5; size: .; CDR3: ASSYLGDEKLF
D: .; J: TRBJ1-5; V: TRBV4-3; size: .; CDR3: ASSQDSTAPSNQPQH
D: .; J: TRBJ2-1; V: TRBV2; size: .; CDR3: ASRPGYNEQF
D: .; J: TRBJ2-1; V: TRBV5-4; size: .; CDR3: AGAASGSYNEQF
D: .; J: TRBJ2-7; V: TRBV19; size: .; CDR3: ASSIGPKQGYEQY
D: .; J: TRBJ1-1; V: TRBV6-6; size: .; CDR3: ASSLTGNTEAF
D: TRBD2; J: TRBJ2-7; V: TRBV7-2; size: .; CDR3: ASSLMGRETYEQY
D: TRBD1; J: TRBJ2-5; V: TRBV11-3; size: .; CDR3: ASSSGQGGQETQY
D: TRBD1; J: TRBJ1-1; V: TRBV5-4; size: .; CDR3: ASSLGVTGVVAF
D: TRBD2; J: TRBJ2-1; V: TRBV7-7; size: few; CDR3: ASSPSGVGEQF
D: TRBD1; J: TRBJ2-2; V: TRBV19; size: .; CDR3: ASSIGGQGRTGELF
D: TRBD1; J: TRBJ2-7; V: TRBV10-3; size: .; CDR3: ATHSGQLSYEQY
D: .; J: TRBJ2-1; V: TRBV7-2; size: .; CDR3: ASSLGRGGEQF
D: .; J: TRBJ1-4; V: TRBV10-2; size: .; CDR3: ASRAGPRGEKLF
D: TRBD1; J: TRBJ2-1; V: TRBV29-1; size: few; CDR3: SVGTGQGFDEQF
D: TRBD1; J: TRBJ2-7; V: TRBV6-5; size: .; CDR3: ASSRGQGALYEQY
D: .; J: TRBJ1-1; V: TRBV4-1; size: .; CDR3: ASTKTDSLNTEAF
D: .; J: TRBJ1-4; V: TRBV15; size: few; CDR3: ATRPGGLNEKLF